This TCR beta chain was recorded in a study of lymphopenia after photon versus proton radiotherapy. Sequencing was performed with immunoSEQ multiplex PCR; in TCRdb, only in-frame clones are kept and a portion is missing. The repertoire includes more than 30,000 clones, roughly nine tenths of them detected once, and 6.5% to 8.5% sits in the top ten. Study conclusions and caveats: After lymphocyte nadir, photon-treated repertoires showed oligoclonal expansion, especially CD8+ Temra. Better survival with proton therapy was suggested as possible, not demonstrated. Relative stability marked proton patients; photon patients lost diversity and naive cells.

The CDR3 has 14 amino acids. The V and J ends lost 6 bases and 4 bases respectively, with 16 bases between them. CDR1 and CDR2 (germline): SGHKS, YYEKEE (reference sequence). Of note for this clone: Its target is unknown.

The sequencing here drew on peripheral blood, taken from a patient treated with proton-based radiotherapy. The chain joins TRBV5-5 to TRBJ1-1; no firm D call. This receptor was taken from a woman aged 70-85 years with pancreatic cancer. Some clones in this sample may be carry-over from other donors' samples. CDR3 region: CASTRSPSVTEAFF. CDR3 sequence (DNA): TGTGCCAGCACCCGGTCACCGTCTGTCACTGAAGCTTTCTTT.